This TCR beta chain was sequenced during a study of post-analysis software for immune sequencing data. This clonotype was counted between two and nine times. The antigen is unknown. General observations from the study: Patients carried a handful of TRBV segments more frequently than controls did, and TRBV5-6, TRBV5-1 and TRBV20-1 were among them.

Sequencing libraries made from TCR beta cDNA carried unique molecular identifiers. TCRdb passed the PCR reads through MiXCR, listing each CDR3 protein once. This table holds some 800,000 distinct CDR3 sequences, 35% to 55% found once. Trimming removed 6 bases at V and 0 bases at J, with 15 bases between. CDR1 is DFQATT, CDR2 SNEGSKA, per germline (reference sequence). The CDR3 is 14 amino acids. Sequenced: blood. The sequence derives from a girl under 18 with multiple sclerosis. The genes are TRBV20-1 and TRBJ2-7; the D is unclear. Here the CDR3 reads CSAPVSASSYEQYF. The DNA of the CDR3 is TGCAGTGCACCCGTGTCAGCAAGCTCCTACGAGCAGTACTTC.